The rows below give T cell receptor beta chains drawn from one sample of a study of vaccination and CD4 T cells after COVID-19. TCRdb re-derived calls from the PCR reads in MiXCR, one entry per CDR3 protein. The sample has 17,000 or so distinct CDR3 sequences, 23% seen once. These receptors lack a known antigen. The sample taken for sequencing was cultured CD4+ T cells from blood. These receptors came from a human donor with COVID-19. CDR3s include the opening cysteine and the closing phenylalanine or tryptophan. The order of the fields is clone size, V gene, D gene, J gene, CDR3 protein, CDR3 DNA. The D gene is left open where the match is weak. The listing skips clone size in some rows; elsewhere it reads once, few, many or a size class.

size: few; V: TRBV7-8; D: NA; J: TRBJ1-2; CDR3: CASSPGVRNGYTF; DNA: TGTGCCAGCAGCCCTGGGGTGAGGAATGGCTACACCTTC
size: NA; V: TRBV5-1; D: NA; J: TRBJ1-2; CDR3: CASSDLGGYGYTF; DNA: TGCGCCAGCAGCGACCTCGGCGGGTATGGCTACACCTTC
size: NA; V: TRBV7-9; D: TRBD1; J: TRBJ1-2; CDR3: CASSLPGQLYGYTF; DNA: TGTGCCAGCAGCTTACCGGGACAGCTCTATGGCTACACCTTC
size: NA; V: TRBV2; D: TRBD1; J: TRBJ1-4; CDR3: CASDRGREKLFF; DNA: TGTGCCAGCGACAGGGGGCGAGAAAAACTGTTTTTT
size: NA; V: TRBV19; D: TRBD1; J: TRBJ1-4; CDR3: CASSTGQGAEKLFF; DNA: TGTGCCAGTAGTACGGGACAGGGGGCCGAAAAACTGTTTTTT
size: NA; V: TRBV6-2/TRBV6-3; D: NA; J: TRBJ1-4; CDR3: CASSYVGEKLFF; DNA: TGTGCCAGCAGTTACGTCGGAGAAAAACTGTTTTTT
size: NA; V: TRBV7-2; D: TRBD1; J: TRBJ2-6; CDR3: CASSYSGTGGSGANVLTF; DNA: TGTGCCAGCTCGTATTCCGGGACAGGGGGCTCTGGGGCCAACGTCCTGACTTTC
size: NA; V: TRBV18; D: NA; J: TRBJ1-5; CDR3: CASSPLSSNQPQHF; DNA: TGTGCCAGCTCACCCCTGAGTAGCAATCAGCCCCAGCATTTT
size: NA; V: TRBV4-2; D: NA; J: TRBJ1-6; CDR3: CASSQDRGADSPLHF; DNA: TGTGCCAGCAGCCAAGACCGGGGGGCTGATTCACCCCTCCACTTT
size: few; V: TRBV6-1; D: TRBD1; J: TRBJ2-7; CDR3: CASSPSWTGGYEQYF; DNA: TGTGCCAGCAGTCCCTCATGGACAGGGGGTTACGAGCAGTACTTC
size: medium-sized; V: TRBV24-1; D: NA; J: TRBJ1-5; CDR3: CATSDLNGSQHF; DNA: TGTGCCACCAGTGATTTGAACGGGTCCCAGCATTTT
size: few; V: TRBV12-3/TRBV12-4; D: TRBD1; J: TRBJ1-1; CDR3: CASRDTGAITEAFF; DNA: TGTGCCAGCAGGGACACAGGGGCAATAACTGAAGCTTTCTTT
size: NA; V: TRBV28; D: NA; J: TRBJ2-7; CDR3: CASSLSQGEQYF; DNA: TGTGCCAGCAGTTTAAGTCAAGGTGAGCAGTACTTC
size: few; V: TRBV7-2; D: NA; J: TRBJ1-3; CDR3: CASSSQGSGNTIYF; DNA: TGTGCCAGCAGCTCCCAGGGGTCTGGAAACACCATATATTTT
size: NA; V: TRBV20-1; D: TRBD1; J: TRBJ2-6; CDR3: CSASDRVPASGANVLTF; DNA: TGCAGTGCCAGCGACAGGGTCCCCGCCTCTGGGGCCAACGTCCTGACTTTC
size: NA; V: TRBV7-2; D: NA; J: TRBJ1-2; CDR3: CASRTSGNYGYTF; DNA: TGTGCCAGCAGGACCTCAGGGAACTATGGCTACACCTTC
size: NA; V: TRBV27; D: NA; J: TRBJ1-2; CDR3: CASNWGGVLNGYTF; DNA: TGTGCCAGCAACTGGGGGGGAGTCCTAAATGGCTACACCTTC
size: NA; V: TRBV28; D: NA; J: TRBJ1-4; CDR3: CASSLVTASRSEKLFF; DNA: TGTGCCAGCAGTTTAGTGACAGCGTCGAGGAGCGAAAAACTGTTTTTT
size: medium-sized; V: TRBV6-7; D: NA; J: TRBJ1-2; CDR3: CASSYPKQVLIPYGYTF; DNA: TGTGCCAGCAGTTACCCTAAACAGGTCCTGATTCCCTATGGCTACACCTTC
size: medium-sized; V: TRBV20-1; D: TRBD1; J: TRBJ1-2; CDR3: CSATPLRHDRVNYGYTF; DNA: TGCAGTGCTACTCCCCTGAGGCATGACAGGGTAAACTATGGCTACACCTTC
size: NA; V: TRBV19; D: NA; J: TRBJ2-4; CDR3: CASSIPGGAKNIQYF; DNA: TGTGCCAGTAGTATCCCCGGGGGAGCCAAAAACATTCAGTACTTC
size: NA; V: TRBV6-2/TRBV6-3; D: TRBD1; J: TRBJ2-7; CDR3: CASSYSEGQVDHEQYF; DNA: TGTGCCAGCAGTTACTCGGAGGGACAGGTTGACCACGAGCAGTACTTC
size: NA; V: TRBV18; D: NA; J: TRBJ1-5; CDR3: CASSPKSNQPQHF; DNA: TGTGCCAGCTCACCCAAGAGCAATCAGCCCCAGCATTTT
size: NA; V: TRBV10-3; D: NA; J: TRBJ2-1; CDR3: CAISEGQPYDEQFF; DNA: TGTGCCATCAGTGAGGGACAGCCCTATGATGAGCAGTTCTTC
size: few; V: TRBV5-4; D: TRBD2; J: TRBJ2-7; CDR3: CASSSGLAAYEQYF; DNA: TGTGCCAGCAGCTCCGGACTAGCGGCATACGAGCAGTACTTC
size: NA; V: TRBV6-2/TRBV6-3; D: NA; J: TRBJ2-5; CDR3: CASSTRRYQETQYF; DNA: TGTGCCAGTTCTACCAGGAGGTACCAAGAGACCCAGTACTTC
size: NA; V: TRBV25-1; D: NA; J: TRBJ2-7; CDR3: CASSDGQTYEQYF; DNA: TGTGCCAGCAGTGATGGACAGACCTACGAGCAGTACTTC
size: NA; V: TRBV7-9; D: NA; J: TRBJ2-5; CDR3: CASSLSGGRRETQYF; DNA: TGTGCCAGCAGCCTGAGCGGAGGGAGAAGGGAGACCCAGTACTTC
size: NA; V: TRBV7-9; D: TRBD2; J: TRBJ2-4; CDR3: CASSLWSGATYSKNIQYF; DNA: TGTGCCAGCAGCTTATGGAGCGGGGCGACCTATAGCAAAAACATTCAGTACTTC
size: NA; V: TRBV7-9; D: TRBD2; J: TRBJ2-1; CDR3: CASSPGLAGVGEQFF; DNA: TGTGCCAGCAGCCCTGGACTAGCGGGGGTGGGTGAGCAGTTCTTC
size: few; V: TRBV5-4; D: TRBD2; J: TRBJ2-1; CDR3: CASSPGTSGTYNEQFF; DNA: TGTGCCAGCAGCCCGGGGACTAGCGGTACCTACAATGAGCAGTTCTTC
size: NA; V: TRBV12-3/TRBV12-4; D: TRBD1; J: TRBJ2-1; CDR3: CASSFDRGPYNEQFF; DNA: TGTGCCAGCAGTTTCGACAGGGGCCCCTACAATGAGCAGTTCTTC
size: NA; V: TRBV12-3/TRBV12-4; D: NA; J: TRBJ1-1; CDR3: CASRLGGGSTNTEAFF; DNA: TGTGCCAGCAGGCTCGGCGGGGGGTCGACTAACACTGAAGCTTTCTTT
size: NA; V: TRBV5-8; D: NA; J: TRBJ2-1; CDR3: CASSLQGRSYNEQFF; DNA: TGTGCCAGCAGCTTGCAGGGTAGGTCCTACAATGAGCAGTTCTTC
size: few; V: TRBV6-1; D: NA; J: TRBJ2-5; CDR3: CASSPGTSATQYF; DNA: TGTGCCAGCAGCCCGGGTACTAGTGCGACCCAGTACTTC
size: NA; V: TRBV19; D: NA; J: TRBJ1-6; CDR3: CASIPSGRGNNSPLHF; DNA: TGTGCCAGTATCCCGAGCGGCAGGGGAAATAATTCACCCCTCCACTTT